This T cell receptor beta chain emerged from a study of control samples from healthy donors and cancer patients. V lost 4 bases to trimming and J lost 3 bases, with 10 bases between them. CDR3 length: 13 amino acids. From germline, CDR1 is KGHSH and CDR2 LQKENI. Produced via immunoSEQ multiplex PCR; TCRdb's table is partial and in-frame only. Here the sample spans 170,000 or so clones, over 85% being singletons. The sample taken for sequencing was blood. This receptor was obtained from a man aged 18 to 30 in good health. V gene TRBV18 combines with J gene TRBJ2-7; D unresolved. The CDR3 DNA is TGTGCCAGCTCACTTGATCAGGTCTACGAGCAGTACTTC. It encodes CASSLDQVYEQYF.